This note documents a single T cell receptor beta chain sequence. Assay used: immunoSEQ multiplex PCR; TCRdb lists only in-frame clones, some missing. This table holds over 450,000 clones, roughly 89% found once. CDR1 is LNHDA, CDR2 SQIVND, per germline (reference sequence). After removal of 6 bases from V and 8 bases from J, the junction contained 6 bases not matched to a gene. This CDR3 spans 13 amino acids. This sample was included in a study of blood T cell repertoires in COVID-19. Study overall: Acute and convalescent COVID-19 samples came from the United States, Italy and Spain.

The Seattle patients joined while their infection was active and were tracked longitudinally afterward. The rearrangement links TRBV19 to TRBJ2-1; 8 nucleotides match TRBD1. The sequenced material came from peripheral blood. The sequence came from a woman aged 45-60 years with COVID-19, enrolled during active disease. CDR3: CASRLRGHDEQFF. CDR3 DNA: TGTGCCAGTAGACTCAGGGGGCACGATGAGCAGTTCTTC.